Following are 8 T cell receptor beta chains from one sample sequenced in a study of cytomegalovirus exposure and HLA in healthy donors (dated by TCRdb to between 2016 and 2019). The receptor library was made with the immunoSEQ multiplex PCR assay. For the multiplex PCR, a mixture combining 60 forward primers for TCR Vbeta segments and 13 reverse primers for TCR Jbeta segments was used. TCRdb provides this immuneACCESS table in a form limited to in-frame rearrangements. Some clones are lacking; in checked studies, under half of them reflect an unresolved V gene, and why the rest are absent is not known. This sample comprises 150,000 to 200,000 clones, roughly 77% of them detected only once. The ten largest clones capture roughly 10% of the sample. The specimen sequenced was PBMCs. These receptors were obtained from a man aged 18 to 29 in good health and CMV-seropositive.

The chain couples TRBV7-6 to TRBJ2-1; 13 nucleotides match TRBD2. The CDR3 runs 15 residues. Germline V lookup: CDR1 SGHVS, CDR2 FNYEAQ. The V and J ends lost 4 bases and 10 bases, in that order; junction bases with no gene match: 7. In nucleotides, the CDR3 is TGTGCCAGCAGCTATGGACTAGCGGGAGAAAACGAGCAGTTCTTC. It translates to CASSYGLAGENEQFF.

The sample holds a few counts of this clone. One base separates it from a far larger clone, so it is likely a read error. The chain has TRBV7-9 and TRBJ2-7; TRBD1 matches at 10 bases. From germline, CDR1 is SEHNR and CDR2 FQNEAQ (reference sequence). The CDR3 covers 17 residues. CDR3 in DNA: TGTTCCAGCAGCTTAGGGCTACTGGGACAGGGGTCGTTCGAGCAGTACTTC. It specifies CSSSLGLLGQGSFEQYF.

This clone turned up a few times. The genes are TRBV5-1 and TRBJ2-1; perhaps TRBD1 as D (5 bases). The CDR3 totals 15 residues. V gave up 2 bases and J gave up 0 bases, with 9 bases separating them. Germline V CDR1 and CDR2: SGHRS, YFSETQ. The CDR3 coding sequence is TGCGCCAGCAGCTTACAGGCTAGCTCCTACAATGAGCAGTTCTTC. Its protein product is CASSLQASSYNEQFF.

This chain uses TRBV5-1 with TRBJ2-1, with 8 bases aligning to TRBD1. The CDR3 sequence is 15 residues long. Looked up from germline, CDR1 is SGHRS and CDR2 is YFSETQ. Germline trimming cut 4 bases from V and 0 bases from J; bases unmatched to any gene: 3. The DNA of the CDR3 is TGCGCCAGCAGCAGGACAGGGATCTCCTACAATGAGCAGTTCTTC. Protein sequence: CASSRTGISYNEQFF.

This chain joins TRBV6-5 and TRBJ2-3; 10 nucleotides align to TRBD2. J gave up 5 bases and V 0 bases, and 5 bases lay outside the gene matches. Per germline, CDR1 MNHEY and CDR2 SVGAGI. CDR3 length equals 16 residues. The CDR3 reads CASSYSVAGGVDTQYF. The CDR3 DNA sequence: TGTGCCAGCAGTTACTCGGTAGCGGGAGGAGTAGATACGCAGTATTTT.

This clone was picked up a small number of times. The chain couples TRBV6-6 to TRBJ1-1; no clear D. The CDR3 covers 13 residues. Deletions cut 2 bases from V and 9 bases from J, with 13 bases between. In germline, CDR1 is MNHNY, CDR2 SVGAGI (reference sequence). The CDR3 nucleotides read TGTGCCAGCAGTTACGCAGGCCGTAGAAAAGCTTTCTTT. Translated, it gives CASSYAGRRKAFF.

DNA of the CDR3: TGCAGTGCTCCTGCCAGGCTAGAAGCTTTCTTT. It is translated as CSAPARLEAFF. The chain has TRBV20-1 and TRBJ1-1; no clear D. The CDR3 consists of 11 residues. The V end was cut by 5 bases, the J end by 8 bases, with 12 bases between. CDR1 is DFQATT and CDR2 is SNEGSKA in the germline V gene (reference sequence).

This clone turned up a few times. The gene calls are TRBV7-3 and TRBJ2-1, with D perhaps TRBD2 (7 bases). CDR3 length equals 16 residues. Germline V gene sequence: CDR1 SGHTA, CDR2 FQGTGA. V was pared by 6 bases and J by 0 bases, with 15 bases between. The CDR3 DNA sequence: TGTGCCAGCAGACCGGGGGGCACCAGCTCCTACAATGAGCAGTTCTTC. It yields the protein CASRPGGTSSYNEQFF.